This TCR beta chain appears in the sequencing data of a study of control samples from healthy donors and cancer patients (dated by TCRdb to the early 2020s). The germline V end is reduced by 2 bases and the J end by 6 bases; junction bases left unmatched: 9. Taken from cysteine to phenylalanine, the CDR3 has 16 residues. Only the CDR3 region is kept as DNA, spanning 48 bases read in frame from base 1. CDR1 and CDR2 are read off the germline V gene as MGHRA and YSYEKL. On this clone itself: Its antigen is still unknown. Per-base qualities were not stored, and no clone one base away is much larger.

Receptor libraries were prepared by the immunoSEQ multiplex PCR assay. TCRdb re-hosts the immuneACCESS table, in-frame sequences only. Its copies lack some clones; in the studies checked, an unresolved V gene accounts for under half of them, and the cause for the rest is not known. The sample table records fewer than 150,000 clones; 91% of these occur just once. The ten largest clones capture approximately 7.8% of the sample. The clonotype comes from a young woman in good health. What was sequenced was blood. This receptor chain uses TRBV4-1 and TRBJ2-1; 8 junctional bases match TRBD2. The CDR3 region reads CASSQTSGSGVNEQFF. The nucleotides are TGCGCCAGCAGCCAAACAAGCGGGAGTGGGGTCAATGAGCAGTTCTTC.